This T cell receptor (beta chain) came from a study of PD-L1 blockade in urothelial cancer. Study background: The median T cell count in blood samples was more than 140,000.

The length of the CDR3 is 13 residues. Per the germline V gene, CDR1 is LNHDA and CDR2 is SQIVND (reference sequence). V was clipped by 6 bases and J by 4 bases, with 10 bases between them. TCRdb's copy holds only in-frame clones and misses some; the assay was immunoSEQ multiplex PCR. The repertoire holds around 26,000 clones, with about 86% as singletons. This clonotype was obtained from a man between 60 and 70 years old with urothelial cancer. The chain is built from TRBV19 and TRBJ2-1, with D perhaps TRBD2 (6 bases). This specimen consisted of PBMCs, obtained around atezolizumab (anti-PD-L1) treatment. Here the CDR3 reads CASRIAGYNEQFF. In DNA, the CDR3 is TGTGCCAGTAGGATCGCGGGATACAATGAGCAGTTCTTC.